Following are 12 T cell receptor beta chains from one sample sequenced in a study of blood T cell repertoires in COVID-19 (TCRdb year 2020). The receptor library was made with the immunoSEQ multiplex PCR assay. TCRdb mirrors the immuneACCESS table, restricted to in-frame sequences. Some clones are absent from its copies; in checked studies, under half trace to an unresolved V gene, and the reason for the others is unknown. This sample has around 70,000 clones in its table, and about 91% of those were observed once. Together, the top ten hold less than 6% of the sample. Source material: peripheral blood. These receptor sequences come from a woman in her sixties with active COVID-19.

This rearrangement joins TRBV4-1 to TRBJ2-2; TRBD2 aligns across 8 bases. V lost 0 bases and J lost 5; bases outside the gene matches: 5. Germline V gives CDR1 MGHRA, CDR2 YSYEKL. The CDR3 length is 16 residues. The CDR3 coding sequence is TGCGCCAGCAGCCAAGAGGCCGGGAGGGAGACCGGGGAGCTGTTTTTT. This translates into CASSQEAGRETGELFF.

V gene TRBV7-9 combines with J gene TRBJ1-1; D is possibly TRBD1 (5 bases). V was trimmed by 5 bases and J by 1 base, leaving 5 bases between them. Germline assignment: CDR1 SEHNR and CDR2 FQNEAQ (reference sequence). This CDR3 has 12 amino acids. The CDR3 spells CASSGANTEAFF. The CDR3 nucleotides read TGTGCCAGCAGCGGGGCGAACACTGAAGCTTTCTTT.

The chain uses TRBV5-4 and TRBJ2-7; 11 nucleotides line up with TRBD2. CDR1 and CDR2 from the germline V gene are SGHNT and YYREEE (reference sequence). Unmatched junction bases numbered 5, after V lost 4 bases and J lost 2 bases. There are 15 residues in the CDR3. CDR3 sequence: CASSPDSGRAYEQYF. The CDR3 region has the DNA TGTGCCAGCAGCCCGGATAGCGGGAGGGCCTACGAGCAGTACTTC.

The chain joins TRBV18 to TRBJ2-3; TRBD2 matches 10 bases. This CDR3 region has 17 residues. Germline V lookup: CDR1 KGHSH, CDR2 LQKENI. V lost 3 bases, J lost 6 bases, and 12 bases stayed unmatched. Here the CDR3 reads CASSPGFASGREDTQYF. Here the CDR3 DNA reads TGTGCCAGCTCACCGGGTTTCGCTAGCGGGAGAGAGGATACGCAGTATTTT.

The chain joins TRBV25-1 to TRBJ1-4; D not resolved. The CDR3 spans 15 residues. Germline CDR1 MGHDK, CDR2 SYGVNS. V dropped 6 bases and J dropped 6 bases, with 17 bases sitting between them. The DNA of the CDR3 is TGTGCCAGCAGGAAACCCGTGGCGGGGTATGAAAAACTGTTTTTT. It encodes CASRKPVAGYEKLFF.

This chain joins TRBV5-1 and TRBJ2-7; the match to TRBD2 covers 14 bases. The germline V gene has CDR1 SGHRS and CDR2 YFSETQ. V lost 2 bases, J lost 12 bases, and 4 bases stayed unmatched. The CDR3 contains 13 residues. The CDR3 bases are TGCGCCAGCAGCTTAGGGACTAGCGGGAGTTGGTACTTC. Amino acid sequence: CASSLGTSGSWYF.

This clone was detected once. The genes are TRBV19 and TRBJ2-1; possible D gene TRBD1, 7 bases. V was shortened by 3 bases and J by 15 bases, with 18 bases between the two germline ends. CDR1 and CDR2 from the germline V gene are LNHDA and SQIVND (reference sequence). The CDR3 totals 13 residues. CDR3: CASSIWGAGGWFF. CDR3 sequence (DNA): TGTGCCAGTAGTATCTGGGGGGCAGGGGGGTGGTTCTTC.

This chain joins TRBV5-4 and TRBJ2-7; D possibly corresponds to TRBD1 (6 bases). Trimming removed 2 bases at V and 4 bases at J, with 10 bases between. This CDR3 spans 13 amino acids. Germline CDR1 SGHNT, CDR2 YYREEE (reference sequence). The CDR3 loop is CASSLYQGYEQYF. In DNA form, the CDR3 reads TGTGCCAGCAGCTTATACCAGGGGTACGAGCAGTACTTC.

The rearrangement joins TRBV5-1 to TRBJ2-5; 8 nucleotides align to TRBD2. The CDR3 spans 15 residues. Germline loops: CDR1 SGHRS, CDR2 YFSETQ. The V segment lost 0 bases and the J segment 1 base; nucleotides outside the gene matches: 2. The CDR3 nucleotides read TGCGCCAGCAGCTTGGCCGGGGGGGCCCAAGAGACCCAGTACTTC. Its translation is CASSLAGGAQETQYF.

CDR3 coding DNA: TGTGCCAGCAGCGCAACTTACAGGGAGGGCACTGAAGCTTTCTTT. Protein sequence: CASSATYREGTEAFF. The rearrangement links TRBV21-1 to TRBJ1-1. TRBV21-1 is flagged as a pseudogene. The CDR3 contains 15 residues.

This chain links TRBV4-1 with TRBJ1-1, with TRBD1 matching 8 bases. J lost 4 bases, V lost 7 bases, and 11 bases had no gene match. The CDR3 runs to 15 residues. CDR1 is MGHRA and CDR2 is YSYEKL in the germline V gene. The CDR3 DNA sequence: TGCGCCAGCACGGCTCGGGCCGACAGGGGCACTGAAGCTTTCTTT. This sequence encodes CASTARADRGTEAFF.

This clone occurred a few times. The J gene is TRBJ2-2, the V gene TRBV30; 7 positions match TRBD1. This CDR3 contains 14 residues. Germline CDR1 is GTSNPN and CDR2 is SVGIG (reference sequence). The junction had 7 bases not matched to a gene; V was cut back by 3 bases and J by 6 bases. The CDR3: CAWSRDRRAGELFF. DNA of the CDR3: TGTGCCTGGAGCCGGGACAGACGGGCCGGGGAGCTGTTTTTT. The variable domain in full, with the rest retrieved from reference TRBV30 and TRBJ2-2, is SQTIHQWPATLVQPVGSPLSLECTVEGTSNPNLYWYRQAAGRGLQLLFYSVGIGQISSEVPQNLSASRPQDRQFILSSKKLLLSDSGFYLCAWSRDRRAGELFFGEGSRLTVL.